What follows describes a single T cell receptor (beta chain). The antigen remains undetermined. PCR involved 60 Vbeta and 13 Jbeta primers. Clones were read by immunoSEQ multiplex PCR, and TCRdb kept only the in-frame ones, dropping some. Among some 98,000 clones listed, more than 75% were seen once. The sample belongs to a study of cytomegalovirus exposure and HLA in healthy donors. The germline gives CDR1 MNHNY, CDR2 SVGAGI (reference sequence). The CDR3 is made up of 15 amino acids. V shed 2 bases and J shed 8 bases, with 15 bases lying between them. Whole-study results and caveats: Analyses of presence/absence relied on an assumption of roughly uniform sequencing depth across donors. Indistinguishable V segments, including TRBV6-2 and TRBV6-3, were excluded.

Specimen: PBMCs. The chain uses TRBV6-6 and TRBJ1-4, with TRBD1 as a possible D gene (5 bases). The receptor was derived from a human donor in good health. CDR3 nucleotide sequence: TGTGCCAGCAGTTACCCTCAGGGTATTAGGGAAAAACTGTTTTTT. Amino acid sequence: CASSYPQGIREKLFF.